This T cell receptor (beta chain) was retrieved from a study of cytomegalovirus exposure and HLA in healthy donors (dated by TCRdb to about 2017). With regard to the full study: According to an earlier analysis of several hundred of the donors, about 179 million T cells yielded roughly 100 million unique TCR beta sequences and 276 Gb of sequence data. An early release that covered fewer than 800 HLA-typed donors contained around 300 gigabases of sequencing data and 85 million to 100 million unique TCR sequences. Of the roughly 400 genotyped donors, roughly 85% fell in the genetic ancestry cluster associated with self-reported Caucasian donors. The aim of the study was to test whether cataloging public T cell receptors could identify signatures of past pathogen exposure. The study profiled the T cell repertoires of around 700 subjects by immunosequencing and related them to cytomegalovirus serostatus. In addition to the first cohort of 650 to 750 subjects, a separate validation cohort of approximately 110 different subjects was used. The study combined high-throughput TCR immunosequencing, statistical association of individual TCRs with disease status, and machine learning to predict cytomegalovirus infection status. To study patterns of TCR occurrence, a later analysis re-analyzed previously published TCR beta repertoires from around 700 donors and added high-resolution HLA genotyping. Rather than drawing on any new phenotypic data, the later analysis identified candidate immune exposures from TCR beta sequences and the way those sequences occurred across donors. In an earlier analysis of about 590 of the donors, high-throughput TCR beta sequencing was used to judge whether each TCR beta V gene segment behaved as functional or pseudogenic. Donor age, sex, ethnicity and CMV serostatus were compiled together with the repertoire data. A later genetic analysis took genome-wide SNP genotypes for about 65% of the 666 donors and used that subset as a discovery cohort. Every discovery cohort repertoire had been produced on one sequencing platform. HLA typing covered class I and class II loci at four-digit resolution. The number of typed donors differed by locus: roughly 629-640 for A, B, C, DRB1 and DQB1; 500 to 550 for DQA1; 606 for DPA1; and about 450 for DPB1. About five DR-DQ haplotypes were treated as single units for association and clustering because of strong linkage in the cohort. Across 398 genotyped donors of the cohort, an average of about 220,000 unique TCR beta nucleotide sequences per donor were sequenced, and roughly 20% of those sequences were non-productive. What the study reported, not specific to this receptor: A later analysis found that HLA-associated TCR beta chains were more clonally expanded and had lower generation probabilities than equally common non-associated chains. HLA typing was unavailable for some donors at each locus, so association tests used only the typed subset. In both the original and validation cohorts, the classifier was reported to diagnose cytomegalovirus status with high specificity and sensitivity. In the study, roughly 160 TCR beta chains were listed as associated with cytomegalovirus. Sequencing depth was assumed to be roughly uniform across donors in the presence/absence analyses, though that assumption may not hold. Some IMGT-functional V segments, including TRBV6-2 and TRBV6-3, could not be distinguished by the 87-base-pair reads and were therefore excluded. Correlated functional status among segregating V segments might be attributable to linkage disequilibrium, but an unknown experimental factor could not be ruled out. It was suggested by the authors that the approach could potentially be generalized to other disease states and immunological phenotypes. V-gene and J-gene trimming of TCR beta chains was associated with a missense DCLRE1C variant in a later genetic analysis, and the association was replicated in an independent cohort. In an earlier analysis of more than 450 of the donors, most TCR beta V segments were observed in productive rearrangements about 87% or about 30% of the time, broadly matching IMGT annotations. According to a later analysis, most CMV-associated TCR beta chains appeared to be HLA-restricted, and the HLA associations seemed to be driven largely by CMV exposure. According to a later genetic analysis, donors in an Asian-associated ancestry cluster had fewer N-insertions in productive TCRs than the approximately 700-donor mean. A further reported finding was that TCR beta sequences accurately predicted the HLA-A and HLA-B alleles for most subjects in the first cohort. Over 15 rarely observed V segments, including chromosome 9 orphons, were excluded from the earlier analysis of 550 to 700 of the donors because counts were too low. In a later analysis, several top co-occurrence clusters were reported to appear linked to parvovirus B19, influenza, CMV and Epstein-Barr virus. A later analysis found that TCR association rates varied across HLA loci, with DRB1 alleles showing the most associated TCRs and HLA-C alleles the fewest. When HLA alleles, especially DR and DQ, strongly co-occurred, attributing TCR associations to individual alleles was difficult. A cluster of highly shared sequence variants was judged likely to represent a technical artifact of the sequencing pipeline. At a false discovery rate of 0.05, a later analysis linked 15,000 to 20,000 TCR beta sequences to specific HLA alleles. Only TCR beta chains were sequenced in this cohort, and the absence of alpha or paired-chain data limited detectable features. A few of the identified cytomegalovirus-associated TCR beta chains were confirmed in vitro to be specific for cytomegalovirus antigens. For the cohort, immune exposure information was limited to CMV serostatus. Most TCR sequences were seen in very few donors, while some public TCRs were found in many individuals.

V and J are trimmed by 1 base and 5 bases, and the gene matches miss 15 bases of the junction. The CDR3 holds 18 amino acids from the cysteine to the phenylalanine. Kept here is only the CDR3 DNA, which spans 54 bases and is read in frame from base 1. CDR1 and CDR2 are drawn from the germline V gene: MNHNS, SASEGT. The cohort consisted of hundreds of healthy bone marrow donors. At the time of sampling, every cohort member was nominally healthy, though immune exposures that went unrecorded were likely present. The donor was CMV seropositive and was included in the group of 290 or so seropositive cohort members. Every donor gave a peripheral blood sample, and the peripheral blood mononuclear cells from that sample were used for TCR beta sequencing. Genomic DNA extraction from the blood cell samples was performed with the Qiagen DNeasy Blood Extraction Kit. For this clone: Which antigen it targets is not known.

Library preparation was by the immunoSEQ multiplex PCR assay. For the multiplex PCR, a mixture combining 60 forward primers for TCR Vbeta segments and 13 reverse primers for TCR Jbeta segments was used. The CDR3 region of rearranged TCR beta genes was amplified from genomic DNA with a multiplex PCR assay. On the Illumina HiSeq System, the amplified TCR beta libraries were sequenced as 87-base-pair reads. On the authors' methods: A later analysis counted about 80 million unique TCR beta chains across the 666 repertoires, and 9 million to 14 million of these chains were shared by at least two donors. Raw reads were error-corrected and collapsed into unique sequences with a nearest-neighbor algorithm that merged closely related sequences to remove PCR and sequencing errors. V, D and J gene segments were assigned by aligning CDR3 sequences to IMGT reference sequences. For a sequence to be retained, a match of at least six nucleotides to both a V gene segment and a J gene segment was required. Rearrangements were called productive when the CDR3 lacked stop codons and stayed in frame with V and J; all others were non-productive. Following IMGT convention, CDR3 was defined as the stretch from the second conserved V-encoded cysteine up to the conserved J-encoded phenylalanine. In an earlier analysis of more than 550 of the donors, sequences lacking an unambiguous match to a single V gene segment were excluded. An earlier analysis of 587 of the donors called V segments functional above 56.7% productive rearrangements and segregating when the between-donor standard deviation exceeded 5%. A statistical classification framework was developed to diagnose cytomegalovirus status using the catalog of TCR beta chain sequences. In a later analysis, V and J genes were assigned by comparing TCR nucleotide sequences against IMGT/GENE-DB human TR gene sequences. A later analysis assigned CDR3 sequences and most-parsimonious VDJ recombination scenarios with the TCRdist pipeline. In a later analysis, each TCR beta chain was defined by its CDR3 amino acid sequence together with its V-gene family, and reads lacking a unique V-gene family were excluded. A later analysis removed roughly 590 highly shared, low-generation-probability nucleotide sequences to deal with suspected cross-contamination and a sequencing artifact. In a later analysis, a clonal expansion index for each public chain was calculated from normalized within-repertoire ranks of inferred template counts. In a later analysis, generation probabilities were computed with a VDJ recombination model fitted to out-of-frame rearrangements, and the resulting probabilities were checked against IGoR. Hypergeometric tests were used in a later analysis to score TCR-TCR, TCR-HLA and TCR-CMV co-occurrence, with a repertoire-size bias correction applied to the TCR pairs. To estimate false discovery rates, a later analysis permuted the HLA or CMV assignments 20 times. In a later analysis, co-occurring TCRs were grouped using DBSCAN, and TCRdist sequence similarity was added for clustering within HLA-allele-positive subsets. For co-occurrence clustering, repertoires with fewer than 30,000 or more than 120,000 public chains were excluded, along with 5 or 6 repertoires with anomalous nucleotide sharing. TCRdb holds this immuneACCESS table with in-frame rearrangements only. Some clones are missing; in checked studies, unresolved V genes explain under half, and the rest has no known cause. V and J calls and clone size come straight from that table; D and trimming were deduced from the DNA. This sample's table has entries for fewer than 85,000 clones. Of the sample, roughly 13% falls within the top ten clones.

The rearrangement combines TRBV6-1 with TRBJ2-3; TRBD2 agrees with 7 junctional bases. Sequencing used PBMCs. This clonotype was sampled from a man aged 50-60 years in good health and CMV-seropositive. The bases are TGTGCCAGCAGTGAAGACAATCAGCGGGGCACTGGAAAAGATACGCAGTATTTT. Protein translation: CASSEDNQRGTGKDTQYF.